Here is one TCR beta chain with its context. This clone was counted many times. Which antigen it targets is not known. Base qualities are missing; no much larger clone stands one base away. The sample contains more than one DNA sequence encoding this CDR3. The data derive from a study of shared clonotypes between healthy human individuals (dated by TCRdb to about 2020). Notes on the research overall: A few men and two women, aged 18 to 49 years, made up the cohort. For each donor, CD4 naive and CD4 memory were each given three plates, CD8 naive was given two plates, and CD8 memory was given one plate. The study deeply sequenced blood TCR repertoires of about five healthy adults to estimate repertoire size and the extent of clonotype sharing between individuals. To increase sequencing depth and limit assay-specific biases, different laboratories used diverse techniques to prepare libraries and sequence TCR repertoires. Between about 0.94 and 8.9 billion PBMCs per donor were obtained by leukapheresis. The paper's findings and limits, for the study overall: The small number of donors limited the genetic and exposure-history diversity represented. Compared with non-shared clonotypes, the clonotypes found in all four sorted-subset donors had higher generation probabilities. About 5% of naive CD4, 3% to 4% of naive CD8, approximately 2% of memory CD4, and approximately 0.4% of memory CD8 clonotypes were shared across a few donors. Rarefaction of sorted-subset datasets indicated incomplete sequencing despite the large sequencing depth. Pairwise subsampling indicated that sequencing depth was expected to affect the degree of clonotype sharing among donors. Only blood was sampled, and tissue TCR repertoires likely differ from those in blood. Naive subsets generally had larger estimated clonotype richness than memory subsets.

Using the deep immunoSEQ assay, multiplex PCR amplified TCR CDR3 regions from genomic DNA. Extracted genomic DNA from each cell subset was spread evenly across all wells of several immunoSEQ 96-well plates, with each plate serving as a replicate. For sorted subsets, roughly 200 ng of genomic DNA, equivalent to around 29,000 T cell genomes, went into each replicate PCR. Purified libraries were quantified with a Qubit 3.0 fluorometer, sized on a Bioanalyzer 2100, and re-quantified with the KAPA Library Quantification kit. A separate single-read 150-cycle Illumina NextSeq 550 flow cell was used to sequence each immunoSEQ 96-well plate. Per the source publication's procedure: The immunoSEQ output contained only junctional sequences without quality scores, so filtering could not match that applied to full-length reads. Sequences were annotated with PyIR, a Python wrapper for IgBLAST v1.9, using IMGT germline references to assign V/J genes and CDR3. Reads were removed for weak V/J assignments (E-value above 1e-6), missing CDR3, stop codons, out-of-frame junctions, or ambiguous translated residues. A V3J clonotype was defined by an identical inferred V gene, J gene, and CDR3 amino acid sequence. The percentage overlap between two repertoires was calculated by dividing the number of shared unique clonotypes by the size of the smaller repertoire. RTK rarefaction, the Chao1 estimator, and Recon v2.1 estimates of unobserved clonotypes were used to assess repertoire richness. Generation probabilities for all TCRbeta clonotypes obtained by the gDNA method from a few donors were computed using OLGA. TCRdb's version of the immuneACCESS table is confined to in-frame rearrangements and falls short of the full clone set. An unresolved V gene accounts for under half of the shortfall where checked; the remainder is of unknown origin. That table is the source of V, J and clone size, and D and trimming were worked out from the DNA. The sample data list hundreds of thousands of clones, and roughly 92% of these were observed just once. Jointly, the top ten make up 24% of the sample.

The germline V gene provides CDR1 MNHEY and CDR2 SVGAGI. Germline trimming amounts to 5 bases on V and 5 bases on J, with 3 as the count of junction bases outside the gene matches. Inclusive of the bounding cysteine and phenylalanine, the CDR3 is 12 residues long. Only CDR3 DNA remains: 36 bases, in frame from the first base. CD8 naive samples were CD45RO-negative cells positively selected for CCR7, giving a CD45RA+CCR7+ population that excluded TemRA cells. Donors were healthy HIV-negative adults with no recently reported acute infections or vaccinations. All donors were Caucasian adults living in Nashville, Tennessee, USA. Blood was obtained by leukapheresis, after which PBMCs were separated by Ficoll-Histopaque density gradient centrifugation and cryopreserved in liquid nitrogen vapor phase. Analytical flow cytometry was used to check the purity and quantity of each magnetically sorted T cell population. From each sorted fraction, genomic DNA was isolated and quantified by UV absorbance on a Nanodrop 2000c.

The sample was naive CD8+ T cells sorted from blood. Interpreted using the paper, the cell subset or site label stands for: CD45RA+CCR7+. The V gene is TRBV6-5 and the J gene is TRBJ2-7; 7 junctional bases match TRBD1. The origin of this receptor is a young man in good health. Here the CDR3 is given as CASSEGGHEQYF. The DNA sequence is TGTGCCAGCAGTGAAGGGGGCCACGAGCAGTACTTC.